This T cell receptor beta chain emerged from a study of cytomegalovirus exposure and HLA in healthy donors. Comment on this clone: What it binds is unknown.

The study, taken as a whole, reports: Among TCR sequences, most were rare, though some public TCRs appeared in many donors. Specificity for CMV antigens was confirmed in vitro for three of the CMV-associated chains.

Donors were drawn from the approximately 130-subject validation cohort, separate from the approximately 680-subject first cohort. Clones were read by immunoSEQ multiplex PCR, and TCRdb kept only the in-frame ones, dropping some. Among approximately 230,000 clones listed, roughly nine tenths were seen once. The V gene lost 5 bases and the J gene lost 1 base, with 11 bases spanning the gap. This CDR3 has 14 residues. The germline V gene encodes CDR1 LNHDA and CDR2 SQIVND (reference sequence). Source material: PBMCs. This receptor was taken from a man between 18 and 29 years old in good health and CMV-seropositive. The chain combines TRBV19 with TRBJ1-1, with D possibly TRBD1 on 5 matching bases. The CDR3 nucleotides are TGTGCCAGTAGTGCCGTAACAGGGAACACTGAAGCTTTCTTT. Encoded protein: CASSAVTGNTEAFF.